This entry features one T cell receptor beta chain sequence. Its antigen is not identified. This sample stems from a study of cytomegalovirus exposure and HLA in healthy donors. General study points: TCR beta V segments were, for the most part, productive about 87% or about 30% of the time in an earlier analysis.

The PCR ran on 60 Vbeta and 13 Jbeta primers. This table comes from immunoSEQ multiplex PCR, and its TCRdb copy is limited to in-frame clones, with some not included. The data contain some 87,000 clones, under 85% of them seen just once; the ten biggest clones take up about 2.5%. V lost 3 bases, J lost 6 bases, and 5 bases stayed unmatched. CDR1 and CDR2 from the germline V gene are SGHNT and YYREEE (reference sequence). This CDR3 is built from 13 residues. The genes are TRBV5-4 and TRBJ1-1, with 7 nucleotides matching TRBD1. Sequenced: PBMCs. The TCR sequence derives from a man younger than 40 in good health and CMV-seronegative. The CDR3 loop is CASSSPTGSEAFF. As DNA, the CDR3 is TGTGCCAGCAGCTCCCCGACAGGGTCTGAAGCTTTCTTT.